Given below is one T cell receptor (beta chain) in context. Its antigen is unknown. This sample is drawn from a study of cytomegalovirus exposure and HLA in healthy donors. Germline lookup yields CDR1 SGDLS and CDR2 YYNGEE. V gave up 0 bases and J gave up 8 bases; unmatched junction bases: 23. The length of the CDR3 is 20 residues. It was with 60 Vbeta and 13 Jbeta primers that the PCR ran. Assay used: immunoSEQ multiplex PCR; TCRdb lists only in-frame clones, some missing. The data show 95,000 to 150,000 clones, with approximately 73% seen just once and less than 5% held by the top ten. Whole-study findings and limits: In a later analysis, parvovirus B19, influenza, CMV and Epstein-Barr virus appeared linked to several top co-occurrence clusters.

The specimen was PBMCs. The sequence was collected from a man in his 60s in good health and CMV-seropositive. The rearrangement uses TRBV9 and TRBJ1-3; 7 bases match TRBD1. In DNA form, the CDR3 reads TGTGCCAGCAGCGTAGATGGCAGGGGGATCTCCAGACCGACCGAGGACACCATATATTTT. Residues: CASSVDGRGISRPTEDTIYF.